Listed here are 16 T cell receptor beta chains from one sample, sequenced in a study of technical replicates of blood from a handful of donors. Profiled with immunoSEQ multiplex PCR; TCRdb holds only in-frame clones, not every one. The table records about 81,000 clones, roughly 77% of them present only once. The sample was PBMCs. These TCRs come from a human donor in good health. Some clones in this sample may be carry-over from other donors' samples.

In this sample, this clone turned up many times. This sequence joins TRBV5-1 and TRBJ1-5; no clear D. CDR3 size: 16 residues. Germline V gene sequence: CDR1 SGHRS, CDR2 YFSETQ. Between the trimmed V and J ends, which lost 4 bases and 4 bases, there was a span of 18 bases. CDR3 nucleotides: TGCGCCAGCAGCGAGGGTTCCCCGGGATTAAATCAGCCCCAGCATTTT. This translates into CASSEGSPGLNQPQHF. Full variable domain (missing parts from reference TRBV5-1 and TRBJ1-5): KAGVTQTPRYLIKTRGQQVTLSCSPISGHRSVSWYQQTPGQGLQFLFEYFSETQRNKGNFPGRFSGRQFSNSRSEMNVSTLELGDSALYLCASSEGSPGLNQPQHFGDGTRLSIL.

The rearrangement joins TRBV11-2 to TRBJ2-2, with 9 bases fitting TRBD1. CDR3 length: 16 amino acids. The germline V gene encodes CDR1 SGHAT and CDR2 FQNNGV. Trimming removed 6 bases from V and 2 bases from J; junction bases left unmatched: 7. CDR3 in DNA: TGTGCCAGCAGGCCGACACAGGGGGCCAACACCGGGGAGCTGTTTTTT. It yields the protein CASRPTQGANTGELFF. The full variable domain, its missing parts supplied by reference TRBV11-2 and TRBJ2-2, is EAGVAQSPRYKIIEKRQSVAFWCNPISGHATLYWYQQILGQGPKLLIQFQNNGVVDDSQLPKDRFSAERLKGVDSTLKIQPAKLEDSAVYLCASRPTQGANTGELFFGEGSRLTVL.

The chain uses TRBV9 and TRBJ1-2; D might be TRBD1 (5 bases). Germline loops: CDR1 SGDLS, CDR2 YYNGEE. The V end was cut by 4 bases, the J end by 4 bases, with 14 bases between. The CDR3 has 14 residues. CDR3 loop: CASSPSGAGYGYTF. The CDR3 nucleotides read TGTGCCAGCAGCCCGAGCGGGGCTGGCTATGGCTACACCTTC.

This chain links TRBV19 with TRBJ2-1, with a weak D call TRBD2 (6 bases). Germline assignment: CDR1 LNHDA and CDR2 SQIVND (reference sequence). Between the trimmed V and J ends, which lost 8 bases and 8 bases, there was a span of 13 bases. The CDR3 has 12 amino acids. The CDR3 bases are TGTGCCAGTGGACGCCGGAGGGATGAGCAGTTCTTC. Translating it yields CASGRRRDEQFF.

This clone was detected a few times. The rearrangement links TRBV6-5 to TRBJ1-2, with 7 positions matching TRBD1. The V segment lost 6 bases and the J segment 4 bases; nucleotides outside the gene matches: 5. This CDR3 spans 13 amino acids. CDR1 is MNHEY and CDR2 is SVGAGI in the germline V gene. The CDR3 DNA reads as TGTGCCAGCAGCTTCGGACAGGCCTATGGCTACACCTTC. This translates into CASSFGQAYGYTF.

This chain connects TRBV5-6 to TRBJ1-5; no definite D call. V dropped 0 bases and J dropped 0 bases, with 7 bases sitting between them. Germline CDR1 SGHDT, CDR2 YYEEEE. The CDR3 totals 15 residues. CDR3 coding DNA: TGTGCCAGCAGCTTGGGGCAGATTAGCAATCAGCCCCAGCATTTT. It is translated as CASSLGQISNQPQHF.

The J gene is TRBJ1-6, the V gene TRBV23-1; 7 positions match TRBD1. Being an ORF, TRBV23-1 has a function that is uncertain. CDR3 length equals 11 residues. Unmatched junction bases numbered 6, after V lost 6 bases and J lost 16 bases. CDR3 amino acids: CASRPGTELHF. The CDR3, as DNA: TGCGCCAGCAGGCCCGGGACAGAGCTCCACTTT.

This chain joins TRBV7-3 and TRBJ2-3; D might be TRBD2 (5 bases). Trimming left V 5 bases short and J 9 bases short, with 15 bases between. CDR3 length: 13 amino acids. CDR1 and CDR2 from the germline V gene are SGHTA and FQGTGA. The CDR3 region has the DNA TGTGCCAGCAGCCTAGATATCAGCGGCACGCAGTATTTT. This codes for CASSLDISGTQYF.

This clone was seen once. V usage is TRBV28 and J usage is TRBJ2-7; D is ambiguous. Between the trimmed V and J ends, which lost 3 bases and 3 bases, there was a span of 15 bases. CDR1 is MDHEN, CDR2 SYDVKM, per germline. This CDR3 has 15 residues. This CDR3 is CASSFGPSPVYEQYF. The CDR3 nucleotides read TGTGCCAGCAGTTTTGGTCCGAGCCCCGTCTACGAGCAGTACTTC.

This clone was seen a handful of times. This chain links TRBV4-3 with TRBJ2-7, with D possibly TRBD1 on 5 matching bases. This CDR3 is 10 amino acids long. The V end was cut by 9 bases, the J end by 7 bases, with 10 bases between. Germline CDR1 and CDR2: LGHNA and YSLEER. CDR3 DNA: TGCGCCAGTCCGCAGGGTGAGCAGTACTTC. As protein: CASPQGEQYF.

V gene TRBV2 combines with J gene TRBJ1-2, with TRBD1 identical over 8 bases. J lost 8 bases, V lost 5 bases, and 4 bases had no gene match. Germline V lookup: CDR1 SNHLY, CDR2 FYNNEI. This CDR3 is 12 amino acids long. CDR3 protein: CASSSGGVGYTF. CDR3 DNA sequence: TGTGCCAGCAGTTCAGGGGGCGTCGGCTACACCTTC.

This clone was seen only a few times. The chain is built from TRBV25-1 and TRBJ2-7; no definite D call. The CDR3 spans 12 residues. Germline V gene data show CDR1 as MGHDK and CDR2 as SYGVNS. The V gene lost 5 bases and the J gene lost 3 bases, with 8 bases spanning the gap. In DNA, the CDR3 is TGTGCCAGCAGTAATGCAGTCTACGAGCAGTACTTC. Translated, it gives CASSNAVYEQYF.

The rearrangement joins TRBV6-5 to TRBJ2-2; 9 bases fit TRBD2. This CDR3 region has 15 residues. CDR1 is MNHEY, CDR2 SVGAGI, per germline. V shed 6 bases and J 7 bases; nucleotides not matched to a gene: 9. The CDR3 DNA sequence: TGTGCCAGCAGGAAGGCGGGAGGGGCAAGCGGGGAGCTGTTTTTT. This encodes CASRKAGGASGELFF.

The chain uses TRBV5-6 and TRBJ1-6; TRBD1 matches at 9 bases. CDR3 length: 14 residues. Germline V gene sequence: CDR1 SGHDT, CDR2 YYEEEE. The V gene end was trimmed by 5 bases and the J gene end by 9 bases; junction bases not matched to a gene: 6. The CDR3 coding sequence is TGTGCCAGCAGTTACGGACAGGGGTCTTCACCCCTCCACTTT. Protein: CASSYGQGSSPLHF. The full variable domain, its missing parts supplied by reference TRBV5-6 and TRBJ1-6, is DAGVTQSPTHLIKTRGQQVTLRCSPKSGHDTVSWYQQALGQGPQFIFQYYEEEERQRGNFPDRFSGHQFPNYSSELNVNALLLGDSALYLCASSYGQGSSPLHFGNGTRLTVT.

The chain combines TRBV4-1 with TRBJ2-1, with 8 positions matching TRBD1. This CDR3 region has 18 residues. Losses at the gene ends were 0 bases for V and 7 bases for J; bases not matched to a gene: 14. Germline assignment: CDR1 MGHRA and CDR2 YSYEKL. The CDR3 loop reads CASSQDPFGTGGSNEQFF. The DNA of the CDR3 is TGCGCCAGCAGCCAAGATCCTTTTGGCACAGGGGGGTCGAATGAGCAGTTCTTC.

The chain is built from TRBV21-1 and TRBJ1-1; TRBD1 was called by the table and not checked on the DNA. TRBV21-1 is classified as a pseudogene. The CDR3 contains 14 residues. CDR3 in DNA: TGTGCCAGCAGCAGACAGGGGGAAGGTTCGGCGGCTTTCTTT. Protein: CASSRQGEGSAAFF.